The T cell receptor beta chain described here comes from a study of T cell repertoires in cytomegalovirus infection (dated by TCRdb to about 2019). Regarding the study in general: Because public TCR beta signatures pointed to carriage of CMV infection together with the matching HLA type, the HLA type of each donor mattered for the analysis.

A few counts support this clonotype. Its recognized antigen is unknown. Base qualities are missing; no much larger clone stands one base away. The germline V gene encodes CDR1 SQVTM and CDR2 ANQGSEA. The CDR3 holds 11 amino acids from the cysteine to the phenylalanine. The only DNA kept is the CDR3, 33 bases in frame from the first base. Trimming costs V 3 bases and J 7 bases, and their ends lie 7 bases apart. Points the paper makes about the study in general: Carriers of CMV infection plus the relevant HLA type were discriminated by the cumulative frequency of public TCR beta family members in the study cohort and in an independent 352-donor cohort. The ex vivo response was dominated by HLA-C-restricted CMV-specific TCR beta clonotypes, which also provided the single most frequent clonotype in two of eight donors.

The sequencer listed for this sample is Illumina HiSeq 1500. The public reads were reanalyzed by TCRdb: fastp trimming at Q25, MiXCR alignment, in-frame beta chains only. Merged by CDR3 protein, the rows form single entries marked with the most common genes and DNA. The sample table records over 450,000 distinct CDR3 sequences; around 11% of these occur just once. In total, the top ten clones hold about 9.4% of the sample. The chain joins TRBV29-1 to TRBJ2-1; the D segment could be TRBD2, given 6 matching bases. The source material was PBMCs. The receptor was derived from a human donor in good health (CMV status not recorded). Some clones in this sample may be carry-over from other donors' samples. The nucleotides read TGCAGCGTTGAGCGGGGAAATGAGCAGTTCTTC. Its protein is CSVERGNEQFF.